These 29 T cell receptor beta chains were all obtained from the same sample, sequenced in a study of metastatic and nonmetastatic thyroid tumors. All patients were treatment-naive before thyroid surgery. From the PCR reads, TCRdb re-called clones with MiXCR. The profile shows tens of thousands of clones, roughly 20% of them singletons. Material for sequencing was blood. Source of these receptors: a female donor with papillary thyroid cancer or a benign thyroid nodule (not recorded which). Some clones in this sample may be carry-over from other donors' samples.

The chain has TRBV7-8 and TRBJ2-1, with 7 bases fitting TRBD1. Germline V CDR1 and CDR2: SGHVS, FQNEAQ. V lost 6 bases to trimming and J lost 10 bases; unmatched junction nucleotides: 9. This CDR3 spans 13 amino acids. This chain's CDR3 is CASSYNTGAEQFF. The CDR3 DNA reads TGTGCCAGCAGTTATAACACAGGGGCCGAGCAGTTCTTC.

This clone was recorded many times. This sequence may be a read error, since a much larger clone differs from it by one base. This sequence joins TRBV12-3 or TRBV12-4 and TRBJ1-2, with a tentative D call TRBD1 (5 bases). This CDR3 has 18 residues. The CDR3 DNA follows: TGTGCCAGCAGTTTACCTCGTGGGGCAGGTCATCGTACGGATGGCCACACCTTC. Translation: CASSLPRGAGHRTDGHTF.

This clone has at least ten counts. V and J are TRBV6-1 and TRBJ1-1; D call uncertain. Trimming pared 6 bases from V and 2 bases from J, leaving 10 bases between. Germline values: CDR1 MNHNS, CDR2 SASEGT. This CDR3 is 13 amino acids long. CDR3 coding DNA: TGTGCCAGCAGCATTGACATCAACACTGAAGCTTTCTTT. Translating gives CASSIDINTEAFF.

This clone was detected ten times or more. V and J are TRBV4-3 and TRBJ2-5; maybe TRBD1 (7 bases). Looked up from germline, CDR1 is LGHNA and CDR2 is YSLEER. V shed 1 base and J shed 4 bases, with 19 bases lying between them. The CDR3 extends over 17 amino acids. The CDR3 DNA follows: TGCGCCAGCAGCCAAGGCGCAATCAGGGGGGTCGGAGAGACCCAGTACTTC. Amino acids: CASSQGAIRGVGETQYF.

This clone came up a few times. This may be a read error, as it is one base from a much larger clone. This chain joins TRBV5-1 and TRBJ2-1, with 11 bases identical to TRBD2. Per the germline V gene, CDR1 is SGHRS and CDR2 is YFSETQ. The CDR3 length is 16 residues. V gave up 1 base and J gave up 6 bases; unmatched junction bases: 6. CDR3 in DNA: TGCGCCAGCAGCTTGAGTAGCGGGGGGGCTTGCAATGAGCAGTTCTTC. It specifies CASSLSSGGACNEQFF.

The rearrangement links TRBV6-4 to TRBJ2-2; possibly TRBD2 for D (6 bases). Per the germline V gene, CDR1 is MRHNA and CDR2 is SNTAGT. CDR3 length: 14 residues. Trimming pared 4 bases from V and 0 bases from J, leaving 6 bases between. The CDR3 DNA follows: TGTGCCAGCAGTGGGGACTCGAACACCGGGGAGCTGTTTTTT. Translated: CASSGDSNTGELFF.

This clone counts as medium-sized (0.01 to 0.1%). The rearrangement uses TRBV6-1 and TRBJ2-7; 9 bases map to TRBD1. Unmatched junction bases numbered 7, after V lost 8 bases and J lost 2 bases. Per the germline V gene, CDR1 is MNHNS and CDR2 is SASEGT. The CDR3 is made up of 14 amino acids. The CDR3 loop is CASGPGTGTYEQYF. CDR3 nucleotides: TGTGCCAGCGGTCCGGGGACAGGGACCTACGAGCAGTACTTC.

This clone has at least ten counts. V gene TRBV5-1 combines with J gene TRBJ2-1; either TRBD1 or TRBD2 may supply D (5 bases each). CDR1 and CDR2 from the germline V gene are SGHRS and YFSETQ. V lost 7 bases to trimming and J lost 9 bases, with 17 bases between them. The CDR3 sequence is 13 residues long. CDR3 in DNA: TGCGCCAGCCGGGCCTCAGAGGGGAGTGAGCAGTTCTTC. The encoded protein is CASRASEGSEQFF. The whole variable domain, filled in from reference TRBV5-1 and TRBJ2-1, reads KAGVTQTPRYLIKTRGQQVTLSCSPISGHRSVSWYQQTPGQGLQFLFEYFSETQRNKGNFPGRFSGRQFSNSRSEMNVSTLELGDSALYLCASRASEGSEQFFGPGTRLTVL.

This clone has only a few counts. V usage is TRBV19 and J usage is TRBJ2-5; 7 nucleotides match TRBD1. The CDR3 spans 14 residues. Germline values: CDR1 LNHDA, CDR2 SQIVND (reference sequence). J lost 3 bases, V lost 1 base, and 2 bases had no gene match. Here the CDR3 reads CASSIGDRKETQYF. CDR3 nucleotide sequence: TGTGCCAGTAGTATAGGGGACAGAAAAGAGACCCAGTACTTC.

This clone was counted ten times or more. This chain connects TRBV2 to TRBJ2-3; D gene ambiguous. CDR1 is SNHLY and CDR2 is FYNNEI in the germline V gene. The CDR3 loop spans 12 amino acids. V was pared by 5 bases and J by 5 bases, with 8 bases between. The CDR3 is CASSNTVDTQYF. The DNA for the CDR3 is TGTGCCAGCAGTAATACGGTAGATACGCAGTATTTT.

This clone was seen many times. The rearrangement joins TRBV5-1 to TRBJ2-1, with D hard to call. Germline CDR1 SGHRS, CDR2 YFSETQ. The CDR3 sequence is 13 residues long. Trimming removed 4 bases from V and 2 bases from J, with 7 bases in between. The CDR3 DNA follows: TGCGCCAGCAGCGAGGACCCCTACAATGAGCAGTTCTTC. This gives the protein CASSEDPYNEQFF.

This sequence joins TRBV20-1 and TRBJ1-1; D may be TRBD1 (5 bases). Looked up from germline, CDR1 is DFQATT and CDR2 is SNEGSKA (reference sequence). The germline V and J ends were trimmed by 3 bases and 6 bases, with 8 bases remaining between them. The CDR3 contains 11 residues. This CDR3 reads CSARGTPEAFF. The CDR3 region has the DNA TGCAGTGCTAGGGGGACCCCTGAAGCTTTCTTT.

A note on this clone: The junction and the germline gene differ at one end; a read error may be behind it. The chain joins TRBV6-1 to TRBJ2-3; D ambiguous. The length of the CDR3 is 13 residues. The germline gives CDR1 MNHNS, CDR2 SASEGT. The CDR3 DNA reads as TGCGCCAGCAGTGTTACGCTGGCAGATACGCAGTATTTT. Translated, it gives CASSVTLADTQYF.

This clone was seen more than once but under ten times. The chain employs TRBV28 and TRBJ1-2; D is ambiguous. Germline values: CDR1 MDHEN, CDR2 SYDVKM. The CDR3 loop spans 12 amino acids. Trimming removed 5 bases at V and 5 bases at J, with 9 bases between. The CDR3 loop is CASSRSRYGYTF. The CDR3 coding sequence is TGTGCCAGCAGTCGGAGCCGGTATGGCTACACCTTC.

This rearrangement joins TRBV20-1 to TRBJ2-2; 7 bases map to TRBD2. The germline gives CDR1 DFQATT, CDR2 SNEGSKA (reference sequence). The CDR3 has 11 amino acids. J lost 8 bases, V lost 5 bases, and 2 bases had no gene match. CDR3 sequence (DNA): TGCAGTGCTGGGGGGGAAGGGGAGCTGTTTTTT. Residues: CSAGGEGELFF.

The rearrangement joins TRBV7-8 to TRBJ1-5; 7 nucleotides match TRBD1. The CDR3 runs 15 residues. CDR1 SGHVS and CDR2 FQNEAQ come from the germline V gene. Unmatched junction bases numbered 8, after V lost 2 bases and J lost 7 bases. CDR3 bases: TGTGCCAGCAGCTTAACGACAGGGATTGGCCAGCCCCAGCATTTT. As protein: CASSLTTGIGQPQHF.

This clone showed up many times. The chain joins TRBV7-2 to TRBJ1-2; D ambiguous. The CDR3 has 14 amino acids. Trimming cost V 3 bases and J 4 bases, with 12 bases left between them. The germline CDR1 and CDR2 sequences are SGHTA and FQGNSA. The CDR3 bases are TGTGCCAGCAGCTTCCCTAGCAGTTTCTATGGCTACACCTTC. Translation: CASSFPSSFYGYTF.

Ten or more counts support this clone. This sequence joins TRBV10-3 and TRBJ1-2; 7 nucleotides align to TRBD1. From germline, CDR1 is ENHRY and CDR2 SYGVKD. The CDR3 runs to 14 residues. The trim removed 5 bases at V and 1 base at J, leaving 4 bases unmatched. The CDR3: CAISPGQNNYGYTF. In DNA, the CDR3 is TGTGCCATCAGTCCGGGACAGAATAACTATGGCTACACCTTC.

The chain has TRBV7-2 and TRBJ1-1; a weak D match, TRBD1 (5 bases). This CDR3 spans 14 amino acids. The V gene lost 3 bases and the J gene lost 4 bases, with 12 bases spanning the gap. Germline CDR1 and CDR2: SGHTA and FQGNSA. CDR3 residues: CASSFRRDPTEAFF. CDR3 DNA: TGTGCCAGCAGCTTCAGGCGGGACCCCACTGAAGCTTTCTTT.

This sequence joins TRBV19 and TRBJ2-1; 14 nucleotides agree with TRBD2. The CDR3 consists of 14 residues. Germline V CDR1 and CDR2: LNHDA, SQIVND (reference sequence). The trim removed 7 bases at V and 9 bases at J, leaving 5 bases unmatched. Here the CDR3 DNA reads TGTGCCAGTAAGGGACTAGCGGGAGCTATTGAGCAGTTCTTC. This gives the protein CASKGLAGAIEQFF.

The chain is built from TRBV11-3 and TRBJ2-2; D is undetermined. The germline V gene has CDR1 SGHNT and CDR2 YENEEA. Trimming stripped 0 bases from V and 1 base from J, with 3 bases between. The CDR3 extends over 14 amino acids. CDR3 nucleotides: TGTGCCAGCAGCTTAGATGGGAACACCGGGGAGCTGTTTTTT. Residues: CASSLDGNTGELFF.

This clone counts as medium-sized. The V and J genes are TRBV6-2 or TRBV6-3 and TRBJ2-2; 9 bases are shared with TRBD2. This CDR3 is built from 15 residues. Per germline, CDR1 MNHEY and CDR2 SVGEGT. V lost 5 bases and J lost 4; bases outside the gene matches: 5. CDR3 in DNA: TGTGCCAGCAGTCGACTAGCGGTGGTCACCGGGGAGCTGTTTTTT. It is translated as CASSRLAVVTGELFF.

This clone showed up just a few times. J is TRBJ2-3 and V is TRBV2; D perhaps matches TRBD1 (5 bases). V was trimmed by 5 bases and J by 0 bases, leaving 9 bases between them. CDR1 and CDR2 from the germline V gene are SNHLY and FYNNEI. This CDR3 has 14 amino acids. The CDR3 sequence: CASSRTTSTDTQYF. The DNA for the CDR3 is TGTGCCAGCAGTAGGACAACTAGCACAGATACGCAGTATTTT.

The CDR3 is CSARGDNLMNTEAFF. The CDR3 DNA reads TGCAGTGCTAGAGGGGACAACCTCATGAACACTGAAGCTTTCTTT. The chain uses TRBV20-1 and TRBJ1-1, with a possible D match to TRBD1 (6 bases). The CDR3 covers 15 residues. The germline V and J ends were trimmed by 1 base and 0 bases, with 12 bases remaining between them. CDR1 is DFQATT, CDR2 SNEGSKA, per germline (reference sequence).

This clone was counted at least ten times. The chain employs TRBV11-2 and TRBJ1-2; TRBD1 matches 7 bases. V was clipped by 5 bases and J by 8 bases; unmatched bases: 8. CDR1 and CDR2 from the germline V gene are SGHAT and FQNNGV. The CDR3 covers 13 residues. CDR3 protein: CASSEDRERGYTF. The CDR3 DNA follows: TGTGCCAGCAGCGAAGACAGGGAAAGGGGCTACACCTTC.

This clone was detected ten times or more. The chain links TRBV4-2 to TRBJ2-2, with 7 bases lining up with TRBD2. The ends lost 0 bases at V and 3 bases at J; junction bases unmatched: 13. This CDR3 has 19 amino acids. CDR1 and CDR2 (germline): LGHNA, YNFKEQ. The CDR3 DNA reads as TGTGCCAGCAGCCAAGATCTATTCAGAGGGGACTATGACACCGGGGAGCTGTTTTTT. Its protein product is CASSQDLFRGDYDTGELFF.

This clone was observed a few times. The rearrangement joins TRBV19 to TRBJ1-3; D might be TRBD1 (5 bases). The CDR3 has 13 amino acids. CDR1 and CDR2 (germline): LNHDA, SQIVND (reference sequence). The V gene lost 10 bases and the J gene lost 4 bases, with 14 bases spanning the gap. Here the CDR3 reads CANPGLQGNTIYF. The CDR3 DNA sequence: TGTGCCAATCCGGGACTGCAAGGAAACACCATATATTTT.

This clone was seen ten or more times. The rearrangement joins TRBV19 to TRBJ1-1, with D hard to call. CDR3 size: 11 residues. Germline V gene data show CDR1 as LNHDA and CDR2 as SQIVND (reference sequence). V was shortened by 10 bases and J by 5 bases, with 11 bases between the two germline ends. The CDR3 here is CATRLTTEAFF. CDR3 in DNA: TGTGCCACCCGTTTAACAACTGAAGCTTTCTTT.

This clone was found many times. The J gene is TRBJ2-7, the V gene TRBV2; 11 bases map to TRBD2. V lost 5 bases to trimming and J lost 3 bases; unmatched junction nucleotides: 0. Germline CDR1 and CDR2: SNHLY and FYNNEI. The CDR3 extends over 13 amino acids. The CDR3 DNA reads TGTGCCAGCAGTCTAGCGGGGGGCTACGAGCAGTACTTC. Amino acids: CASSLAGGYEQYF.